Only a few counts were recorded for the clone carrying this T cell receptor beta chain. This entry is derived from a study of blood T cell repertoires in COVID-19. About the research overall: Acute and convalescent COVID-19 samples came from the United States, Italy and Spain. PBMCs, B-cell-depleted T cells, or T cells were the source of the cDNA or gDNA that made up the material.

Per the authors' pipeline: It was from reference gene primer amplification that nucleated cell counts were estimated. Data came from immunoSEQ multiplex PCR; TCRdb stores just in-frame clones and leaves some out. D and trimming were read from the DNA, whereas the V and J calls and clone size are those reported in that table. The profile shows about 22,000 clones, over 80% of them singletons. The sequence came from a man at least 80 years old with active or convalescent COVID-19. Sequenced: peripheral blood.

The CDR3 here is CASSVGAGAQETQYF. The CDR3 nucleotides read TGTGCCAGCAGCGTAGGTGCTGGGGCCCAAGAGACCCAGTACTTC. The chain couples TRBV9 to TRBJ2-5, with D tentatively TRBD1 (5 bases). The V gene lost 0 bases and the J gene lost 1 base, with 10 bases spanning the gap. This CDR3 contains 15 residues. Germline CDR1 and CDR2: SGDLS and YYNGEE.